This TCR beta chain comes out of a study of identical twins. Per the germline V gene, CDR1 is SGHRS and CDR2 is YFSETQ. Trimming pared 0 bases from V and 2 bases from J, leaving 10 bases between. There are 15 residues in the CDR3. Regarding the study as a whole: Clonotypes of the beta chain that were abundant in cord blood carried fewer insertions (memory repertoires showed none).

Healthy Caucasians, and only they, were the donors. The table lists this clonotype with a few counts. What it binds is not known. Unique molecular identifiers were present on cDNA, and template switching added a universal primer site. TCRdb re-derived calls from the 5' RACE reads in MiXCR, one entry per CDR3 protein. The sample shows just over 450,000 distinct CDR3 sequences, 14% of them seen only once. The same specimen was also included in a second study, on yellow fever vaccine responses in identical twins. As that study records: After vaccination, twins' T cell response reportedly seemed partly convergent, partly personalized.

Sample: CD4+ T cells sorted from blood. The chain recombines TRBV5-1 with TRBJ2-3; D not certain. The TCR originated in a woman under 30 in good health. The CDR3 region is CASSLAGRNTDTQYF. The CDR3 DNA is TGCGCCAGCAGCTTGGCGGGCAGAAACACAGATACGCAGTATTTT.